These T cell receptor beta chains were read from a single sample in a study of early T cells in non-severe SARS-CoV-2 infection. TCRdb reprocessed the 5' RACE reads with MiXCR, giving one entry per CDR3 protein. The data show 75,000 to 100,000 distinct CDR3 sequences, 14% to 15% seen once. The sample was whole blood. These receptors came from an adult who was a healthcare worker with PCR-confirmed SARS-CoV-2 infection or an uninfected control (not recorded which). The CDR3 runs from the conserved cysteine through the conserved F or W. D genes are given only for firm matches. The listing skips clone size in some rows; elsewhere it reads once, few, many or a size class.

cdr3_length: 15; v_call: TRBV3-1; d_call: NA; clone_size: many; j_call: TRBJ1-1; cdr3_nt: TGTGCCAGCAGCTCAATTGGGGCCATCGAAACTGAAGCTTTCTTT; cdr3_aa: CASSSIGAIETEAFF
cdr3_length: 14; v_call: TRBV5-1; d_call: NA; clone_size: NA; j_call: TRBJ1-6; cdr3_nt: TGCGCCAGCAGCTTGAAGGGATGGGGTTCACCCCTCCACTTT; cdr3_aa: CASSLKGWGSPLHF
cdr3_length: 18; v_call: TRBV20-1; d_call: NA; clone_size: few; j_call: TRBJ2-1; cdr3_nt: TGCAGTGCCGCGGCAGACTTTTCAGGACTAGGGGGCAGAAATGAGCAGTTCTTC; cdr3_aa: CSAAADFSGLGGRNEQFF
cdr3_length: 13; v_call: TRBV18; d_call: NA; clone_size: NA; j_call: TRBJ2-3; cdr3_nt: TGTGCCAGCTCACCAATAAGAACAGATACGCAGTATTTT; cdr3_aa: CASSPIRTDTQYF
cdr3_length: 14; v_call: TRBV12-3/TRBV12-4; d_call: NA; clone_size: few; j_call: TRBJ2-5; cdr3_nt: TGTGCCAGCAGTACAGACAGGTTCCAAGAGACCCAGTACTTC; cdr3_aa: CASSTDRFQETQYF
cdr3_length: 14; v_call: TRBV3-1; d_call: TRBD1; clone_size: few; j_call: TRBJ1-1; cdr3_nt: TGTGCCAACAGCCAGCCGGGACAGGGCACTGAAGCTTTCTTT; cdr3_aa: CANSQPGQGTEAFF
cdr3_length: 12; v_call: TRBV5-5; d_call: NA; clone_size: many; j_call: TRBJ2-5; cdr3_nt: TGTGCCAGCAGTCCGGACTATCCTACCCAGTACTTC; cdr3_aa: CASSPDYPTQYF
cdr3_length: 17; v_call: TRBV9; d_call: TRBD2; clone_size: NA; j_call: TRBJ2-3; cdr3_nt: TGTGCCAGCAGCTGGGCGGGGGGCCCAGAAACGATTGATACGCAGTATTTT; cdr3_aa: CASSWAGGPETIDTQYF
cdr3_length: 12; v_call: TRBV6-1; d_call: NA; clone_size: NA; j_call: TRBJ1-5; cdr3_nt: TGTGCCAGCAGTGAACGGGGGCAGCCCCAGCATTTT; cdr3_aa: CASSERGQPQHF
cdr3_length: 18; v_call: TRBV7-8; d_call: NA; clone_size: NA; j_call: TRBJ2-5; cdr3_nt: TGTGCCAGCAGCCAAATCGCTGACACTTGGCCAACACAAGAGACCCAGTACTTC; cdr3_aa: CASSQIADTWPTQETQYF
cdr3_length: 19; v_call: TRBV12-3/TRBV12-4; d_call: TRBD1; clone_size: NA; j_call: TRBJ2-3; cdr3_nt: TGTGCCAGCCGCATGACAGGGGTCCCGAATTCCCCGGGCCCAGATACGCAGTATTTT; cdr3_aa: CASRMTGVPNSPGPDTQYF
cdr3_length: 13; v_call: TRBV6-5; d_call: NA; clone_size: few; j_call: TRBJ1-5; cdr3_nt: TGTGCCAGCAGTCTGTTTTTAGGTCAGCCCCAGCATTTT; cdr3_aa: CASSLFLGQPQHF
cdr3_length: 14; v_call: TRBV7-3; d_call: NA; clone_size: NA; j_call: TRBJ2-1; cdr3_nt: TGTGCCAGCAGCCCCGAACCGAACTACAATGAGCAGTTCTTC; cdr3_aa: CASSPEPNYNEQFF
cdr3_length: 13; v_call: TRBV11-1; d_call: NA; clone_size: few; j_call: TRBJ1-1; cdr3_nt: TGTGCCAGCAGCTTTGTGGGGCGAGATAAAGCTTTCTTT; cdr3_aa: CASSFVGRDKAFF
cdr3_length: 11; v_call: TRBV6-1; d_call: NA; clone_size: NA; j_call: TRBJ1-1; cdr3_nt: TGTGCCAGCGTTAGTCACACTGAAGCTTTCTTT; cdr3_aa: CASVSHTEAFF
cdr3_length: 14; v_call: TRBV24-1; d_call: NA; clone_size: NA; j_call: TRBJ1-5; cdr3_nt: TGTGCCACCAGTGATTTTAGGACAGTTCAGCCCCAGCATTTT; cdr3_aa: CATSDFRTVQPQHF
cdr3_length: 16; v_call: TRBV3-1; d_call: TRBD1; clone_size: many; j_call: TRBJ1-6; cdr3_nt: TGTGCCAGCAGCCTCCGTGGACAGGGAAATTACTCACCCCTCCACTTT; cdr3_aa: CASSLRGQGNYSPLHF
cdr3_length: 15; v_call: TRBV12-3/TRBV12-4; d_call: TRBD1; clone_size: NA; j_call: TRBJ1-4; cdr3_nt: TGTGCCAGCAGTCTCTCTGACAGGGGGTTTGAAAAACTGTTTTTT; cdr3_aa: CASSLSDRGFEKLFF
cdr3_length: 15; v_call: TRBV30; d_call: NA; clone_size: few; j_call: TRBJ2-3; cdr3_nt: TGTGCCTTCGGCCAGGACAGCGCCAGCACAGATACGCAGTATTTT; cdr3_aa: CAFGQDSASTDTQYF
cdr3_length: 15; v_call: TRBV27; d_call: TRBD1; clone_size: once; j_call: TRBJ2-3; cdr3_nt: TGTGCCAGCAAAATTACAGGGGTTGGGGCAGATACGCAGTATTTT; cdr3_aa: CASKITGVGADTQYF
cdr3_length: 15; v_call: TRBV5-8; d_call: NA; clone_size: many; j_call: TRBJ2-1; cdr3_nt: TGTGCCAGCAGCTTAATGACAGAGAGATACAATGAGCAGTTCTTC; cdr3_aa: CASSLMTERYNEQFF
cdr3_length: 14; v_call: TRBV9; d_call: NA; clone_size: many; j_call: TRBJ2-2; cdr3_nt: TGTGCCAGCAGCGTAGAGGGCGGCACCGGGGAGCTGTTTTTT; cdr3_aa: CASSVEGGTGELFF
cdr3_length: 12; v_call: TRBV12-3/TRBV12-4; d_call: NA; clone_size: NA; j_call: TRBJ1-1; cdr3_nt: TGTGCCAGCAGGTCAGGGTTCACTGAAGCTTTCTTT; cdr3_aa: CASRSGFTEAFF
cdr3_length: 15; v_call: TRBV7-3; d_call: NA; clone_size: NA; j_call: TRBJ2-3; cdr3_nt: TGTGCCAGCAGCTCCCTATGGGGGCGCACAGATACGCAGTATTTT; cdr3_aa: CASSSLWGRTDTQYF
cdr3_length: 13; v_call: TRBV19; d_call: NA; clone_size: NA; j_call: TRBJ2-5; cdr3_nt: TGTGCCAGTAGTCCTGGACCCAAGAAGACCCAGTACTTC; cdr3_aa: CASSPGPKKTQYF
cdr3_length: 14; v_call: TRBV28; d_call: TRBD2; clone_size: many; j_call: TRBJ2-2; cdr3_nt: TGTGCCAGTTCGTGGGCGGGGGACACCGGGGAGCTGTTTTTT; cdr3_aa: CASSWAGDTGELFF
cdr3_length: 16; v_call: TRBV21-1; d_call: NA; clone_size: NA; j_call: TRBJ2-3; cdr3_nt: TGTGCCAGCAGCTCCCGCCCCGCATCGGGTCCACATACGCAGTATTTT; cdr3_aa: CASSSRPASGPHTQYF
cdr3_length: 13; v_call: TRBV24-1; d_call: NA; clone_size: many; j_call: TRBJ1-5; cdr3_nt: TGTGCCACCAGTGAAACGAGCAATCAGCCCCAGCATTTT; cdr3_aa: CATSETSNQPQHF
cdr3_length: 17; v_call: TRBV11-1; d_call: TRBD2; clone_size: many; j_call: TRBJ2-5; cdr3_nt: TGTGCCAGCAGCTCCAAGATAAGGACTAGCGGAGGAGAGACCCAGTACTTC; cdr3_aa: CASSSKIRTSGGETQYF
cdr3_length: 12; v_call: TRBV7-3; d_call: NA; clone_size: NA; j_call: TRBJ1-1; cdr3_nt: TGTGCCAGCGCGGACGGATACACTGAAGCTTTCTTT; cdr3_aa: CASADGYTEAFF
cdr3_length: 14; v_call: TRBV20-1; d_call: NA; clone_size: few; j_call: TRBJ1-4; cdr3_nt: TGCAGTGCGAAAAAACTGGGCACTAATGAAAAACTGTTTTTT; cdr3_aa: CSAKKLGTNEKLFF
cdr3_length: 16; v_call: TRBV20-1; d_call: TRBD1; clone_size: few; j_call: TRBJ1-6; cdr3_nt: TGCAGTGCTAGAGGAGAGGGGACAGGGGTTCATTCACCCCTCCACTTT; cdr3_aa: CSARGEGTGVHSPLHF
cdr3_length: 15; v_call: TRBV6-1; d_call: TRBD2; clone_size: NA; j_call: TRBJ2-3; cdr3_nt: TGTGCCAGCAGTGAAACAGCGGGGAGAACAGATACGCAGTATTTT; cdr3_aa: CASSETAGRTDTQYF
cdr3_length: 15; v_call: TRBV20-1; d_call: NA; clone_size: many; j_call: TRBJ2-5; cdr3_nt: TGCAGTGCTAGAGATTTTGGGACCCCGCAAGAGACCCAGTACTTC; cdr3_aa: CSARDFGTPQETQYF
cdr3_length: 15; v_call: TRBV30; d_call: NA; clone_size: NA; j_call: TRBJ2-3; cdr3_nt: TGTGCCTGGAGTATGCGGACGGCTAGCACAGATACGCAGTATTTT; cdr3_aa: CAWSMRTASTDTQYF
cdr3_length: 14; v_call: TRBV2; d_call: NA; clone_size: few; j_call: TRBJ1-4; cdr3_nt: TGTGCCAGCAGTCCGGGAACAGTGGGTGAAAAACTGTTTTTT; cdr3_aa: CASSPGTVGEKLFF
cdr3_length: 14; v_call: TRBV15; d_call: NA; clone_size: NA; j_call: TRBJ1-5; cdr3_nt: TGTGCCACCAGCAGGGGGTATAGCAATCAGCCCCAGCATTTT; cdr3_aa: CATSRGYSNQPQHF
cdr3_length: 17; v_call: TRBV7-3; d_call: NA; clone_size: many; j_call: TRBJ2-2; cdr3_nt: TGTGCCAGCAGCCCCCTGATTGGGGGCGCCCGAGCCGGGGAGCTGTTTTTT; cdr3_aa: CASSPLIGGARAGELFF
cdr3_length: 12; v_call: TRBV2; d_call: NA; clone_size: few; j_call: TRBJ2-3; cdr3_nt: TGTGCCAGCAGTGAACTAGCTTGGACGCAGTATTTT; cdr3_aa: CASSELAWTQYF
cdr3_length: 16; v_call: TRBV24-1; d_call: TRBD1; clone_size: NA; j_call: TRBJ2-5; cdr3_nt: TGTGCCACCAGTGATCCCGACAGGGCCCGGTACGGGACCCAGTACTTC; cdr3_aa: CATSDPDRARYGTQYF
cdr3_length: 15; v_call: TRBV20-1; d_call: NA; clone_size: NA; j_call: TRBJ1-2; cdr3_nt: TGCAGTGCTAGAGATGGCACCGCCTCTAACTATGGCTACACCTTC; cdr3_aa: CSARDGTASNYGYTF
cdr3_length: 15; v_call: TRBV3-1; d_call: NA; clone_size: few; j_call: TRBJ2-3; cdr3_nt: TGTGCCAGCAGCCAAGGGGCCCTAGTAGCAGATACGCAGTATTTT; cdr3_aa: CASSQGALVADTQYF
cdr3_length: 16; v_call: TRBV2; d_call: TRBD1; clone_size: few; j_call: TRBJ2-5; cdr3_nt: TGTGCCAGCAGGGGAACCCAGGGGGTTTACCAAGAGACCCAGTACTTC; cdr3_aa: CASRGTQGVYQETQYF
cdr3_length: 17; v_call: TRBV11-3; d_call: TRBD1; clone_size: few; j_call: TRBJ2-3; cdr3_nt: TGTGCCAGCAGCTTAGGAGTAGGGACAGGGAGCACAGATACGCAGTATTTT; cdr3_aa: CASSLGVGTGSTDTQYF
cdr3_length: 17; v_call: TRBV20-1; d_call: TRBD1; clone_size: NA; j_call: TRBJ2-5; cdr3_nt: TGCAGTGCTAGGGGATATAAAATGGGACAGGGGTCAGAGACCCAGTACTTC; cdr3_aa: CSARGYKMGQGSETQYF
cdr3_length: 11; v_call: TRBV29-1; d_call: NA; clone_size: many; j_call: TRBJ1-2; cdr3_nt: TGCAGCGGAGGAGGAGACAGGGGCTACACCTTC; cdr3_aa: CSGGGDRGYTF
cdr3_length: 16; v_call: TRBV11-2; d_call: TRBD2; clone_size: NA; j_call: TRBJ2-1; cdr3_nt: TGTGCCAGCAGCTTACTAGCGGCGACCACCTACAATGAGCAGTTCTTC; cdr3_aa: CASSLLAATTYNEQFF
cdr3_length: 16; v_call: TRBV20-1; d_call: TRBD2; clone_size: NA; j_call: TRBJ2-3; cdr3_nt: TGCAGTGCTCTCTCTTCAGCGGGGGGACGCACAGATACGCAGTATTTT; cdr3_aa: CSALSSAGGRTDTQYF
cdr3_length: 15; v_call: TRBV7-9; d_call: TRBD2; clone_size: few; j_call: TRBJ2-3; cdr3_nt: TGTGCCAGCAGCTCTACTAGCGGAAACACAGATACGCAGTATTTT; cdr3_aa: CASSSTSGNTDTQYF
cdr3_length: 14; v_call: TRBV2; d_call: NA; clone_size: NA; j_call: TRBJ2-2; cdr3_nt: TGTGCCAGCGAATCGACCTTGAACACCGGGGAGCTGTTTTTT; cdr3_aa: CASESTLNTGELFF
cdr3_length: 16; v_call: TRBV7-2; d_call: TRBD2; clone_size: many; j_call: TRBJ2-3; cdr3_nt: TGTGCCAGCAGCCCCTACCTAGCGGGCGAGACGGATACGCAGTATTTT; cdr3_aa: CASSPYLAGETDTQYF
cdr3_length: 14; v_call: TRBV7-2; d_call: NA; clone_size: NA; j_call: TRBJ2-1; cdr3_nt: TGTGTCAGCAGCCCTGATGCGACTTACAATGAGCAGTTCTTC; cdr3_aa: CVSSPDATYNEQFF
cdr3_length: 13; v_call: TRBV2; d_call: NA; clone_size: many; j_call: TRBJ2-4; cdr3_nt: TGTGCCAGCAGTGGAGACCGATCGAGCATTCAGTACTTC; cdr3_aa: CASSGDRSSIQYF
cdr3_length: 14; v_call: TRBV5-6; d_call: NA; clone_size: NA; j_call: TRBJ1-1; cdr3_nt: TGTGCCAGCAGCTTTCAGGCTCTGGGCACTGAAGCTTTCTTT; cdr3_aa: CASSFQALGTEAFF
cdr3_length: 15; v_call: TRBV5-5; d_call: NA; clone_size: few; j_call: TRBJ1-5; cdr3_nt: TGTGCCAGCAGCTTGACTACAGGGCAGGGGCAGCCCCAGCATTTT; cdr3_aa: CASSLTTGQGQPQHF
cdr3_length: 15; v_call: TRBV25-1; d_call: TRBD2; clone_size: NA; j_call: TRBJ2-3; cdr3_nt: TGTGCCAGCAGGGCTAGCGGGGGGCACCCAGATACGCAGTATTTT; cdr3_aa: CASRASGGHPDTQYF
cdr3_length: 14; v_call: TRBV6-2/TRBV6-3; d_call: NA; clone_size: few; j_call: TRBJ2-3; cdr3_nt: TGTGCCAGCAGCACACTTATCCGACCGGATACGCAGTATTTT; cdr3_aa: CASSTLIRPDTQYF
cdr3_length: 14; v_call: TRBV24-1; d_call: NA; clone_size: NA; j_call: TRBJ2-2; cdr3_nt: TGTGCCACCAGTAGACACGCGAACACCGGGGAGCTGTTTTTT; cdr3_aa: CATSRHANTGELFF
cdr3_length: 12; v_call: TRBV14; d_call: NA; clone_size: few; j_call: TRBJ2-1; cdr3_nt: TGTGCCAGCAGCCAAGTGTATTATGAGCAGTTCTTC; cdr3_aa: CASSQVYYEQFF
cdr3_length: 14; v_call: TRBV5-1; d_call: NA; clone_size: few; j_call: TRBJ1-1; cdr3_nt: TGCGCCAGCAGCTTGGCCGTCGGGCAGACTGAAGCTTTCTTT; cdr3_aa: CASSLAVGQTEAFF